The sequence of this T cell receptor (beta chain) was determined in a study of beta chain features in type 1 diabetes. The CDR3 covers 15 residues. The V gene's germline CDR1 is MDHEN and CDR2 SYDVKM. J gave up 0 bases and V 8 bases, and 7 bases lay outside the gene matches. Expressed TCRB transcripts were sequenced after all isolated RNA was converted to cDNA. This table comes from immunoSEQ multiplex PCR, and its TCRdb copy is limited to in-frame clones, with some not included. Here the sample spans roughly 350,000 clones, approximately 9.9% being singletons. A few counts support this clone. Sequenced: naive CD4+ T cells from blood. The sequence came from a woman in her twenties or thirties in good health. The chain uses TRBV28 and TRBJ1-2; 9 positions match TRBD1. CDR3 in amino acids: CASRGTGYPNYGYTF. The CDR3, as DNA: TGTGCCAGCCGCGGGACAGGGTACCCTAACTATGGCTACACCTTC.